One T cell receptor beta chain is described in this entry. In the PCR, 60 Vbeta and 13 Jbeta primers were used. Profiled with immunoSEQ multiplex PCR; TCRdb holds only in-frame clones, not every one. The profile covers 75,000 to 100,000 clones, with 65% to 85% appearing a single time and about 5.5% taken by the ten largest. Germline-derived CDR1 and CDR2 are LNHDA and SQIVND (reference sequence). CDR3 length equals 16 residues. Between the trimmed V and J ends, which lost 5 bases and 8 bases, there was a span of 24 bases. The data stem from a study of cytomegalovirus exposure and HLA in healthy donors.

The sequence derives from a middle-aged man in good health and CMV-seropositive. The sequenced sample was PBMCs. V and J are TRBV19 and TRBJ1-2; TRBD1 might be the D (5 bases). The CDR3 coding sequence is TGTGCCAGTAGTGTAACAGGATTATACCCGGCGGGAGGCTACACCTTC. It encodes CASSVTGLYPAGGYTF.